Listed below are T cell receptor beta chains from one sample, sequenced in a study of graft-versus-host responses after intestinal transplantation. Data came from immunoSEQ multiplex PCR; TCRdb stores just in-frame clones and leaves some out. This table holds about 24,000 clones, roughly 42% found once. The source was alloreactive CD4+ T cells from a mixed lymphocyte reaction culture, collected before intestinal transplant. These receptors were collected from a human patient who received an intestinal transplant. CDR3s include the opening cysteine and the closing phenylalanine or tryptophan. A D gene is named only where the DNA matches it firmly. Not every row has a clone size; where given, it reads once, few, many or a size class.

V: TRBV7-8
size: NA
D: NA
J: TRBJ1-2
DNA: TGTGCCAGCAGCTTCGACAGGACCCTGTTATATGGCTACACCTTC
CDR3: CASSFDRTLLYGYTF

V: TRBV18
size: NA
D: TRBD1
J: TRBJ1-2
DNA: TGTGCCAGCTCACCAGCGGCAGGGGGCGTCTATGGCTACACCTTC
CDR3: CASSPAAGGVYGYTF

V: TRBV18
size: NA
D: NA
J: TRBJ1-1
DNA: TGTGCCAGCTCACCAACCGGGTCTCCGAACACTGAAGCTTTCTTT
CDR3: CASSPTGSPNTEAFF

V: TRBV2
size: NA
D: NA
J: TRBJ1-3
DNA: TGTGCCAGCAGTGTAGTGATCTCTGGAAACACCATATATTTT
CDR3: CASSVVISGNTIYF

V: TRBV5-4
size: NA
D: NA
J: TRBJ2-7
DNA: TGTGCCAGCAGCTTATACTCCGGGACACCTCTTAACGAGCAGTACTTC
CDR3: CASSLYSGTPLNEQYF

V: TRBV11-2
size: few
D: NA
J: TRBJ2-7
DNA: TGTGCCAGCAGCTTAGGCCGGGTAGGGCAGTACTTC
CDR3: CASSLGRVGQYF

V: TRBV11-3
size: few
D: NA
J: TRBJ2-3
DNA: TGTGCCAGCAGCTCTAACAGGAACCGGGTCCTCACAGATACGCAGTATTTT
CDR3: CASSSNRNRVLTDTQYF

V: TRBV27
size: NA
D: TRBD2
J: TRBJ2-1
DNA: TGTGCCAGCAGGAGCGGGGGGACGTACAATGAGCAGTTCTTC
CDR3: CASRSGGTYNEQFF

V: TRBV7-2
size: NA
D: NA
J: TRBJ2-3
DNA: TGTGCCAGCAGCTTAGCGGGGCTCACAGATACGCAGTATTTT
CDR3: CASSLAGLTDTQYF

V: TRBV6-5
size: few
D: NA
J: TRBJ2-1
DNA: TGTGCCAGCAGTTACTCGATCGGGGTTGCAGTCTATGAGCAGTTCTTC
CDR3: CASSYSIGVAVYEQFF

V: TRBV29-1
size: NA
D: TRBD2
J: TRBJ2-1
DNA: TGCAGCGTTGGGTTTCGGCTAGCGGGGGCTAATGAGCAGTTCTTC
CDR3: CSVGFRLAGANEQFF

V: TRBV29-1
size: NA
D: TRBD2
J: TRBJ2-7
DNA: TGCAGCGTCGGCGGGAGCGAGCAGTACTTC
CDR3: CSVGGSEQYF

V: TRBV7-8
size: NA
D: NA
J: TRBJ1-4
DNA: TGTGCCAGCAGCACGGGACACCATAATGAAAAACTGTTTTTT
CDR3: CASSTGHHNEKLFF

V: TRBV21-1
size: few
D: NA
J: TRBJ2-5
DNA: TGTGCCAGCAGCCTACGAGGGGGGGCAGTTCGAGGGGTCCCCCAAGAGACCCAGTACTTC
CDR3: CASSLRGGAVRGVPQETQYF

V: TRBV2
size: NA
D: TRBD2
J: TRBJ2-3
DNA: TGTGCCAGCGGGCCTAGCGGGGGGCTCACAGATACGCAGTATTTT
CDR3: CASGPSGGLTDTQYF

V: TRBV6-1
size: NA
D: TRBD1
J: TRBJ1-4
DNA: TGTGCCAGCAGGACGGGACAGATTAATGAAAAACTGTTTTTT
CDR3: CASRTGQINEKLFF

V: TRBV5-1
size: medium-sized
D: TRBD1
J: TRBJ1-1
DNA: TGCGCCAGCAGCTTGGTAGGGGGCGATACTGAAGCTTTCTTT
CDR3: CASSLVGGDTEAFF

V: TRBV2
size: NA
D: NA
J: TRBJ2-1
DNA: TGTGCCAGCAGTGTTACGGGAGTTTCGTACAATGAGCAGTTCTTC
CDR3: CASSVTGVSYNEQFF

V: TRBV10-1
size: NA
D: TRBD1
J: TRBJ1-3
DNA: TGCGCCAGCATCAAAAGGGACAGAGCTATATCTGGAAACACCATATATTTT
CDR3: CASIKRDRAISGNTIYF

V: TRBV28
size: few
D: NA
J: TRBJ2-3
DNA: TGTGCCAGCAGTTTCCAGGGTACAGATACGCAGTATTTT
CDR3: CASSFQGTDTQYF

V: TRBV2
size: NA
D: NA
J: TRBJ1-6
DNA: TGTGCCAGCGGTGGGAGGAGCTCCTATAATTCACCCCTCCACTTT
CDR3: CASGGRSSYNSPLHF

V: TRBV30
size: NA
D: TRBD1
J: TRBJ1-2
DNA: TGTGCCTGGAGTTCTACGGGGACAGCAACCTATGGCTACACCTTC
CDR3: CAWSSTGTATYGYTF

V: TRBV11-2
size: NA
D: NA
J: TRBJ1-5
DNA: TGTGCCAGCAGCTTCGCAGGAGGGCAGCCCCAGCATTTT
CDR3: CASSFAGGQPQHF

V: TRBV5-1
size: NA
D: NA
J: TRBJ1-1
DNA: TGCGCCAGCAGCTTACAGGGGAACACTGAAGCTTTCTTT
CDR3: CASSLQGNTEAFF

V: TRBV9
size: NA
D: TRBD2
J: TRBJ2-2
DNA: TGTGCCAGCAGCGTAGGTCCGGGGGGGATCGGGGAGCTGTTTTTT
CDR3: CASSVGPGGIGELFF

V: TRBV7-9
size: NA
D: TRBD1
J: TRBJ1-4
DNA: TGTGCCAGCAGCTTAGGCATCGGCAGGGGGTTTGAAAAACTGTTTTTT
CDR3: CASSLGIGRGFEKLFF

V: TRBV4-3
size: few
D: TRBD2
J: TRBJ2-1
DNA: TGCGCCAGCAGTTTAGCGGGGGGGCGTCACAATGAGCAGTTCTTC
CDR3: CASSLAGGRHNEQFF

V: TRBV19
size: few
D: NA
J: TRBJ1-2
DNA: TGTGCCAGTAGTGTCCTCGGTACTCAACTGAACTATGGCTACACCTTC
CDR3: CASSVLGTQLNYGYTF

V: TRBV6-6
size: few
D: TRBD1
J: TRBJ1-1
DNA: TGTGCCAGCACGGCGGGACAGAGGGGAACTGAAGCTTTCTTT
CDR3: CASTAGQRGTEAFF

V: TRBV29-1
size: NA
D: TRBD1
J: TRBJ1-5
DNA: TGCAGCACCTGGACAGGGGGCAATCAGCCCCAGCATTTT
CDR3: CSTWTGGNQPQHF

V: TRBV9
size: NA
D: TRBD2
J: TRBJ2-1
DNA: TGTGCCAGCAGCCCCCGGCTAGCGGGGGGCTACAATGAGCAGTTCTTC
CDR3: CASSPRLAGGYNEQFF

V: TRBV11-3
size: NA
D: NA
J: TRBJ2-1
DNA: TGTGCCAGCAGCCCCGGACTCCTGCCCCCCGACAATGAGCAGTTCTTC
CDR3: CASSPGLLPPDNEQFF

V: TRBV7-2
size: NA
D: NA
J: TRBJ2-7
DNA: TGTGCCAGCAGTCGGACAGCGGCCAGGGGAAGGATATACGAGCAGTACTTC
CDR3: CASSRTAARGRIYEQYF

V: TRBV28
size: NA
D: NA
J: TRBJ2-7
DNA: TGTGCCAGCAGTTCCAGGGACGAGCAGTACTTC
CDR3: CASSSRDEQYF

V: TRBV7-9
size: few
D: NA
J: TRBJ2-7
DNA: TGTGCCAGCAGCTTAGTTGGCCCCTCCTACGAGCAGTACTTC
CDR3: CASSLVGPSYEQYF

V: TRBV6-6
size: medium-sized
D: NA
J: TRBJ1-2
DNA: TGTGCCAGCAGTTACTCGGGCAGGCCGTATGGCTACACCTTC
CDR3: CASSYSGRPYGYTF

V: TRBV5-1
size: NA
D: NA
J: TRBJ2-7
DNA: TGCGCCAGCAGCTTGGCCGGGTGGGTCAGCTCCTACGAGCAGTACTTC
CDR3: CASSLAGWVSSYEQYF

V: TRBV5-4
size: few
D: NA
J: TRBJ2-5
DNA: TGTGCCAGCAGCCGGGGAGGAGGCAGGTGGGAGACCCAGTACTTC
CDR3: CASSRGGGRWETQYF

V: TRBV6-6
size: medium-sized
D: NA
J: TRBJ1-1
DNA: TGTGCCAGCAGTTACCCCGGACGGGGAGAAGCTTTCTTT
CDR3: CASSYPGRGEAFF

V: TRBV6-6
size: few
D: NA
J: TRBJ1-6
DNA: TGTGCCAGCAGTTACCGACAGGCGACGAATTCACCCCTCCACTTT
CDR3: CASSYRQATNSPLHF

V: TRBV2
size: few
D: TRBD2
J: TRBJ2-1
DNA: TGTGCCGGGATAGCGGGAGGCGCCTACAATGAGCAGTTCTTC
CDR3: CAGIAGGAYNEQFF

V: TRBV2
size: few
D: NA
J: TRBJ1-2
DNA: TGTGCCAGCAGTCCTTCTGTCTATGGCTACACCTTC
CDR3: CASSPSVYGYTF

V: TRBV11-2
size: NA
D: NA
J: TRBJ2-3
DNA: TGTGCCAGCAAAACCCTGGCGGTAGATACGCAGTATTTT
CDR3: CASKTLAVDTQYF

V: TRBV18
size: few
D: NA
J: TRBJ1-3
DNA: TGTGCCAGCTCACCAACCGGGACTGCCGATGGAAACACCATATATTTT
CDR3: CASSPTGTADGNTIYF

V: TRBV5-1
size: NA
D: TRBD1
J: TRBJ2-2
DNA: TGCGCCAGCAGCCCAACCCCGGACAGGGCGGGGACCGGGGAGCTGTTTTTT
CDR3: CASSPTPDRAGTGELFF